The 3 T cell receptor beta chains listed next were all sequenced from one sample in a study of CD8 T cells in ankylosing spondylitis (dated by TCRdb to about 2017). The paper's findings and limits, for the study overall: Blood from ankylosing spondylitis patients appeared to be characterized by a TCR beta motif composed of about eight highly homologous amino acid variants.

Receptor libraries were prepared by 5' RACE. Sequencer: Illumina HiSeq 2500. Using fastp at Q25 and MiXCR, TCRdb reprocessed the public reads and kept productive beta chains. Under each unique CDR3 protein, matching rows form one entry showing the most common genes and DNA. The sample has over 400,000 distinct CDR3 sequences on record, 25% to 30% of them singletons. The ten largest clones add up to about 1% of the sample. For these receptors, no antigen is known. Sequenced: blood, either unsorted or a sorted T cell fraction (not recorded which). These receptors were obtained from a male donor with ankylosing spondylitis.

The chain uses TRBV18 and TRBJ1-1; D not resolved. Trimming cost V 1 base and J 1 base, with 7 bases left between them. Per germline, CDR1 KGHSH and CDR2 LQKENI. The CDR3 has 14 residues. The CDR3 sequence: CASSPLGTNTEAFF. In DNA form, the CDR3 reads TGTGCCAGCTCACCACTGGGTACGAACACTGAAGCTTTCTTT.

The genes are TRBV11-2 and TRBJ1-5; TRBD1 aligns across 12 bases. The V and J ends lost 3 bases and 4 bases, in that order; junction bases with no gene match: 4. This CDR3 comprises 16 residues. The germline gives CDR1 SGHAT, CDR2 FQNNGV. CDR3 sequence reads: CASSFGTGGGNQPQHF. The CDR3 DNA reads TGTGCCAGCAGCTTCGGGACAGGGGGCGGTAATCAGCCCCAGCATTTT.

This clonotype was found a few times. V gene TRBV20-1 combines with J gene TRBJ1-2; 12 nucleotides align to TRBD1. CDR3 length: 17 amino acids. The J segment lost 5 bases and the V segment lost 6 bases, leaving 16 bases of the junction unmatched. CDR1 is DFQATT, CDR2 SNEGSKA, per germline (reference sequence). The CDR3: CSAFTTGTGGAGYGYTF. The CDR3 DNA follows: TGCAGTGCATTTACCACGGGGACAGGGGGCGCAGGGTATGGCTACACCTTC.